A single sample gave rise to the 4 T cell receptor beta chains below, sequenced in a study of post-analysis software for immune sequencing data. The authors incorporated unique molecular identifiers into the TCR beta cDNA libraries. TCRdb reprocessed the PCR reads via MiXCR and lists one record per CDR3 protein. The sample lists fewer than 600,000 distinct CDR3 sequences; roughly 46% were seen once. Regarding the study as a whole: In patients, TRBV5-6, TRBV5-1 and TRBV20-1 belonged to roughly 5 TRBV segments found more frequently than in controls.

Their antigens are not known. Source material: blood. The receptors were sampled from a girl between 5 and 17 years old with multiple sclerosis.

The V gene is TRBV7-8, the J gene TRBJ2-1; D call uncertain. Judging by the DNA end, TRBJ2-7 fits better; the J call may be wrong. The CDR3 is 14 residues long. Germline values: CDR1 SGHVS, CDR2 FQNEAQ. CDR3 nucleotides: TGTGCCACCCACCCCAGTGGCTCCTACAATGAACAGTACTTC. It translates to CATHPSGSYNEQYF.

This clonotype was seen a few times. V gene TRBV9 combines with J gene TRBJ2-7; 7 positions agree with TRBD1. The length of the CDR3 is 13 residues. Per germline, CDR1 SGDLS and CDR2 YYNGEE. The trim removed 0 bases at V and 7 bases at J, leaving 4 bases unmatched. In DNA, the CDR3 is TGTGCCAGCAGCGTAGAGACAGGGCGAGAGCAGTACTTC. Protein sequence: CASSVETGREQYF.

The chain is built from TRBV11-1 and TRBJ2-1, with a possible D match to TRBD1 (6 bases). The CDR3 covers 17 residues. Germline loops: CDR1 SGHAT, CDR2 FQDESV (reference sequence). V dropped 5 bases and J dropped 5 bases, with 22 bases sitting between them. CDR3 nucleotides: TGTGCCAGCAGCAAGTTAGGGACCCCCCAGGGGCACAATGAGCAGTTCTTC. Amino acids: CASSKLGTPQGHNEQFF.

This clonotype was seen only a few times. The J gene is TRBJ2-1, the V gene TRBV28, with 10 nucleotides matching TRBD2. CDR3 length equals 14 residues. CDR1 is MDHEN and CDR2 is SYDVKM in the germline V gene. The V segment lost 4 bases and the J segment 4 bases; nucleotides outside the gene matches: 1. CDR3 DNA: TGTGCCAGCAGTTCACTAGCGGGGTACAATGAGCAGTTCTTC. Protein sequence: CASSSLAGYNEQFF.